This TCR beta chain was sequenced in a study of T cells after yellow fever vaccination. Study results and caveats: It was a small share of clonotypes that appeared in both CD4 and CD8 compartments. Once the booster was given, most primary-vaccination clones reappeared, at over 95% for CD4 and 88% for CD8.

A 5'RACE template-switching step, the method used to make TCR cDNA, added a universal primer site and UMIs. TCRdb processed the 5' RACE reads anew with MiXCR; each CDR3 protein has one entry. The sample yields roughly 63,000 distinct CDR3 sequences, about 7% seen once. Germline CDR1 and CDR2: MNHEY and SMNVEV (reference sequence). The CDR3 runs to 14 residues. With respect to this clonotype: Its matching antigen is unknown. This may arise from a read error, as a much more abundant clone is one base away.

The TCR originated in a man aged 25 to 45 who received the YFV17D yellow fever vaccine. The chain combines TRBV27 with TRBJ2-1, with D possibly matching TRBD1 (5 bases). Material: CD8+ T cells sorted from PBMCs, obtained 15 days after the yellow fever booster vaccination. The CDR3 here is CASSSQDKYNAQFF. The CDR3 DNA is TGTGCCAGCAGTTCCCAGGACAAGTACAATGCGCAGTTCTTC.